This is a list of T cell receptor beta chains from one sample in a study of shared clonotypes between healthy human individuals. The method was immunoSEQ multiplex PCR; TCRdb's version includes in-frame clones alone and lacks a portion of them. The data show about 330,000 clones, roughly 87% seen once. Material: memory CD8+ T cells sorted from blood. The receptors come from a man aged 18 to 29 in good health. Both conserved end residues are part of each CDR3. The D gene is left open where the match is weak. The size of a clone is reported for some rows only, either as once, few or many, or as a class for expanded clones.

v_gene	j_gene	abundance	d_gene	CDR3aa	CDR3nt
TRBV9	TRBJ2-3	.	.	CASTTSRGALTDTQYF	TGTGCCAGCACCACCAGTCGGGGGGCCCTCACAGATACGCAGTATTTT
TRBV19	TRBJ2-1	.	.	CASSIWDEQFF	TGTGCCAGTAGTATTTGGGATGAGCAGTTCTTC
TRBV11-2	TRBJ1-2	.	.	CASSSMVAGPIKYGYTF	TGTGCCAGCAGCTCAATGGTCGCAGGGCCGATTAAGTATGGCTACACCTTC
TRBV4-1	TRBJ2-5	.	.	CASSQVLVGETQYF	TGCGCCAGCAGCCAAGTATTAGTTGGGGAGACCCAGTACTTC
TRBV4-1	TRBJ1-2	.	TRBD1	CASSLDRGGNYGYTF	TGCGCCAGCAGCTTGGACAGGGGAGGAAACTATGGCTACACCTTC
TRBV4-1	TRBJ1-5	.	.	CASSQRLGDQPQHF	TGCGCCAGCAGCCAAAGGTTAGGGGATCAGCCCCAGCATTTT
TRBV4-1	TRBJ1-2	.	.	CASSQGWLESYGYTF	TGCGCCAGCAGCCAAGGCTGGCTAGAATCCTATGGCTACACCTTC
TRBV19	TRBJ1-6	.	.	CASSIPGYESPLHF	TGTGCCAGTAGTATTCCAGGGTATGAGTCACCCCTCCACTTT
TRBV2	TRBJ2-7	.	TRBD2	CASMRLADSYEQYF	TGTGCCAGCATGAGACTAGCGGACTCCTACGAGCAGTACTTC
TRBV6-5	TRBJ1-3	.	.	CASSYEAYSGNTIYF	TGTGCCAGCAGTTACGAGGCCTACTCTGGAAACACCATATATTTT
TRBV7-8	TRBJ2-4	once	.	CASSPTMADTTKNIQYF	TGTGCCAGCAGCCCCACAATGGCAGATACCACCAAAAACATTCAGTACTTC
TRBV7-9	TRBJ2-7	.	TRBD1	CASSLGGTVSSYEQYF	TGTGCCAGCAGCTTAGGGGGGACAGTAAGCTCCTACGAGCAGTACTTC
TRBV11-2	TRBJ1-2	once	.	CASSRITGKKYGYTF	TGTGCCAGCAGCCGTATTACAGGGAAGAAATATGGCTACACCTTC
TRBV4-1	TRBJ1-5	.	.	CASSQGEGQPQHF	TGCGCCAGCAGCCAAGGAGAGGGTCAGCCCCAGCATTTT
TRBV19	TRBJ2-2	.	.	CASSIGQYTGELFF	TGTGCCAGTAGTATAGGGCAATACACCGGGGAGCTGTTTTTT
TRBV9	TRBJ2-3	.	TRBD2	CASSGGLGSMSDTQYF	TGTGCCTCCAGTGGGGGACTAGGGTCAATGTCAGATACGCAGTATTTT
TRBV4-1	TRBJ2-7	.	.	CASSQDGSSGSYEQYF	TGCGCCAGCAGCCAAGATGGTTCAAGCGGCTCCTACGAGCAGTACTTC
TRBV4-3	TRBJ2-7	.	TRBD2	CASSQSGTSGPYEQYF	TGCGCCAGCAGCCAGTCCGGGACTAGCGGTCCCTACGAGCAGTACTTC
TRBV2	TRBJ1-6	.	TRBD1	CASIPGQPNSPLHF	TGTGCCAGCATTCCGGGACAGCCCAATTCACCCCTCCACTTT
TRBV25-1	TRBJ2-7	.	.	CASSEIPGSPEEQYF	TGTGCCAGCAGTGAAATCCCGGGGTCTCCTGAGGAGCAGTACTTC
TRBV2	TRBJ1-2	.	.	CASTHRDMGVDYGYTF	TGTGCCAGTACTCACCGGGACATGGGCGTGGACTATGGCTACACCTTC
TRBV28	TRBJ2-2	.	.	CASSPVNTGELFF	TGTGCCAGCAGTCCAGTTAATACCGGGGAGCTGTTTTTT
TRBV2	TRBJ2-3	.	.	CATPTGRPDTQYF	TGTGCCACTCCTACGGGCCGTCCAGATACGCAGTATTTT
TRBV27	TRBJ2-1	.	TRBD1	CASSYRGHYNEQFF	TGTGCCAGCAGTTACAGGGGGCACTACAATGAGCAGTTCTTC
TRBV4-1	TRBJ2-7	.	.	CASSPTPGQPYEQYF	TGCGCCAGCAGCCCCACCCCCGGACAACCCTACGAGCAGTACTTC
TRBV6-5	TRBJ2-5	once	.	CASSEDWFGTQYF	TGTGCCAGCAGCGAGGACTGGTTCGGGACCCAGTACTTC
TRBV7-9	TRBJ1-6	.	.	CASTIDRSSSYNSPLHF	TGTGCCAGCACCATAGACAGGTCGAGCTCCTATAATTCACCCCTCCACTTT
TRBV9	TRBJ1-1	.	.	CASKGYTEAFF	TGTGCCAGCAAAGGGTACACTGAAGCTTTCTTT
TRBV30	TRBJ1-4	once	.	CAWSVSAEKLFF	TGTGCCTGGAGTGTATCCGCCGAAAAACTGTTTTTT
TRBV2	TRBJ1-2	.	.	CASSEEDHLLNYGYTF	TGTGCCAGCAGTGAAGAGGATCACCTTCTTAACTATGGCTACACCTTC
TRBV7-9	TRBJ1-1	.	.	CASSLAGSNTEAFF	TGTGCCAGCAGCTTAGCCGGGTCAAACACTGAAGCTTTCTTT
TRBV9	TRBJ1-1	.	TRBD1	CASSAILGQPTNTEAFF	TGTGCCAGCAGCGCCATACTGGGACAGCCGACGAACACTGAAGCTTTCTTT
TRBV4-1	TRBJ1-5	.	.	CASSQEPTGAQPQHF	TGCGCCAGCAGCCAAGAACCCACGGGGGCTCAGCCCCAGCATTTT
TRBV2	TRBJ2-1	few	.	CASSLLWGSIPYNEQFF	TGTGCCAGCAGCCTCTTGTGGGGCTCAATACCCTACAATGAGCAGTTCTTC
TRBV29-1	TRBJ2-7	.	.	CSVEVGTEQYF	TGCAGCGTTGAGGTCGGGACTGAGCAGTACTTC
TRBV7-6	TRBJ1-5	once	TRBD1	CASSFGQGYNQPQHF	TGTGCCAGCAGCTTTGGACAGGGCTACAATCAGCCCCAGCATTTT
TRBV2	TRBJ1-2	.	.	CASSEMDLDAGWDYTF	TGTGCCAGCAGTGAAATGGACCTGGATGCAGGTTGGGACTACACCTTC
TRBV7-9	TRBJ2-1	.	.	CASSSPYREGYNEQFF	TGTGCCAGCAGCTCTCCATACAGGGAGGGCTACAATGAGCAGTTCTTC
TRBV19	TRBJ2-3	once	TRBD2	CASRDYLLDTQYF	TGTGCCAGCCGGGACTACCTCTTAGATACGCAGTATTTT
TRBV9	TRBJ2-6	.	.	CASSGYSGANVLTF	TGTGCCAGCAGCGGATACTCTGGGGCCAACGTCCTGACTTTC
TRBV15	TRBJ1-3	.	.	CATSREESWGYSGNTIYF	TGTGCCACCAGCAGAGAAGAATCGTGGGGCTACTCTGGAAACACCATATATTTT
TRBV7-2	TRBJ1-2	few	TRBD1	CASSPSGTGLYGYTF	TGTGCCAGCAGCCCCTCGGGGACAGGGCTTTATGGCTACACCTTC
TRBV13	TRBJ1-1	.	TRBD1	CASSARTGFAEAFF	TGTGCCAGCAGCGCGCGGACAGGGTTTGCTGAAGCTTTCTTT
TRBV5-5	TRBJ2-1	.	.	CASSFLAESSYNEQFF	TGTGCCAGCAGCTTTTTGGCGGAAAGCTCCTACAATGAGCAGTTCTTC
TRBV13	TRBJ2-5	.	.	CASSSGPYQETQYF	TGTGCCAGCAGCTCCGGACCATACCAAGAGACCCAGTACTTC
TRBV2	TRBJ2-7	.	.	CASTPGASGYEQYF	TGTGCCAGCACCCCCGGGGCATCGGGATACGAGCAGTACTTC
TRBV27	TRBJ2-1	.	TRBD2	CASSLGGVNEQFF	TGTGCCAGCAGTTTAGGGGGGGTCAATGAGCAGTTCTTC
TRBV5-1	TRBJ2-1	once	.	CASSLAGFQYNEQFF	TGCGCCAGCAGCTTGGCTGGATTCCAGTACAATGAGCAGTTCTTC
TRBV11-3	TRBJ2-7	.	TRBD2	CASSRAGREDEQYF	TGTGCCAGCAGCCGCGCCGGGAGGGAGGACGAGCAGTACTTC
TRBV7-8	TRBJ2-7	once	TRBD2	CASSLMREVPYEQYF	TGTGCCAGCAGCTTGATGCGGGAGGTCCCCTACGAGCAGTACTTC
TRBV12-5	TRBJ2-7	.	TRBD1	CASAPQGTGGYEQYF	TGTGCTAGTGCCCCCCAGGGGACAGGGGGCTACGAGCAGTACTTC
TRBV4-3	TRBJ2-7	.	.	CASSQDMGGYEQYF	TGCGCCAGCAGCCAAGATATGGGCGGGTACGAGCAGTACTTC
TRBV9	TRBJ2-5	.	.	CASSVAGGAGETQYF	TGTGCCAGCAGCGTAGCCGGAGGGGCAGGGGAGACCCAGTACTTC
TRBV28	TRBJ2-5	.	.	CASTVGWGPRDQETQYF	TGTGCCAGCACCGTAGGATGGGGGCCCCGAGACCAAGAGACCCAGTACTTC
TRBV27	TRBJ1-4	.	.	CASSLLGGREKLFF	TGTGCCAGCAGTTTATTGGGGGGCCGGGAAAAACTGTTTTTT